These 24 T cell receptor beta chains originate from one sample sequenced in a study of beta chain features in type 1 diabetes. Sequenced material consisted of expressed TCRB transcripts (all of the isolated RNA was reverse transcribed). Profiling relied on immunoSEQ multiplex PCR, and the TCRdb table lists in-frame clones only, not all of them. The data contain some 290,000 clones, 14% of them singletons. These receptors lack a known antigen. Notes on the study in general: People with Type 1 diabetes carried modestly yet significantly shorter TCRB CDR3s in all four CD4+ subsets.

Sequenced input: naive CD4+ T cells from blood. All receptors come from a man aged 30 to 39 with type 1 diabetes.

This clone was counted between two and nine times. CDR3 coding DNA: TGTGCCATCAGCGACAGGGGATCCTACGAGCAGTACTTC. Residues: CAISDRGSYEQYF. The V call is TRBV10-3, the J call TRBJ2-7; 8 nucleotides match TRBD1. V shed 6 bases, J shed 1 base, and the junction held 2 bases outside the gene matches. CDR3 size: 13 residues. CDR1 is ENHRY, CDR2 SYGVKD, per germline.

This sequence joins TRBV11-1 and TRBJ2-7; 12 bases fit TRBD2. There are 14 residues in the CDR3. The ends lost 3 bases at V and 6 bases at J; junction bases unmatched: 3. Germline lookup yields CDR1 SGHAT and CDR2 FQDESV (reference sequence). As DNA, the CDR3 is TGTGCCAGCAGCTTCGGACTAGCGGGGCCCGAGCAGTACTTC. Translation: CASSFGLAGPEQYF.

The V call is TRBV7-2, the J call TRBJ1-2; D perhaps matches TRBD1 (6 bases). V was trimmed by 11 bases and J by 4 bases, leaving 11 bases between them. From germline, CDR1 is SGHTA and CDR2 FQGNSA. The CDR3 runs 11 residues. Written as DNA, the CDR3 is TGTGCCCGAGGGGGGGTCTATGGCTACACCTTC. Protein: CARGGVYGYTF.

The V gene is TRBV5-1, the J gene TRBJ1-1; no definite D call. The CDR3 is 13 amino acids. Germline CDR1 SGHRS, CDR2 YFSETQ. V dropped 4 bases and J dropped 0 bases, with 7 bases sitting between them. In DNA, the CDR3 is TGCGCCAGCAGCGGAGAGGTGAACACTGAAGCTTTCTTT. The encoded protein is CASSGEVNTEAFF. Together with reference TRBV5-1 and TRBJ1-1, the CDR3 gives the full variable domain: KAGVTQTPRYLIKTRGQQVTLSCSPISGHRSVSWYQQTPGQGLQFLFEYFSETQRNKGNFPGRFSGRQFSNSRSEMNVSTLELGDSALYLCASSGEVNTEAFFGQGTRLTVV.

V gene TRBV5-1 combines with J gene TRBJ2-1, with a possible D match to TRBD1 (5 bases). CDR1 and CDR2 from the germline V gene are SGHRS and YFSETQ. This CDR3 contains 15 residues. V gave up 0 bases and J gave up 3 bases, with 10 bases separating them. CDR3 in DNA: TGCGCCAGCAGCTTGGGGCAGGGAATCTACAATGAGCAGTTCTTC. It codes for CASSLGQGIYNEQFF.

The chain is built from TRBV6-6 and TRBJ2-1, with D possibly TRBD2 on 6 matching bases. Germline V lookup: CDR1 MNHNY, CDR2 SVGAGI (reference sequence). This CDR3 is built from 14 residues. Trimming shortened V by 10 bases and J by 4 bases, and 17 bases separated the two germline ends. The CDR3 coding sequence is TGTGCCACCGACCGGGACTTAGCGTACAATGAGCAGTTCTTC. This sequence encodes CATDRDLAYNEQFF.

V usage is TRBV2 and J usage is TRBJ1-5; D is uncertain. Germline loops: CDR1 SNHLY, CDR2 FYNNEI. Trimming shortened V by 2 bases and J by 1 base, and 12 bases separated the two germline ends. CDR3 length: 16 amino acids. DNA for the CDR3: TGTGCCAGCAGTGAATCGGAGGGAGGGAGCAATCAGCCCCAGCATTTT. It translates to CASSESEGGSNQPQHF.

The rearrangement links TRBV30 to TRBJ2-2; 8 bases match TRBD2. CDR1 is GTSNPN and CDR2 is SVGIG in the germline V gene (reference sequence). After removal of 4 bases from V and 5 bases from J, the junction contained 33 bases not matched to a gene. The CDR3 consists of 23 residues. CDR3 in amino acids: CAWTHPWVLAVLAGGGQTGELFF. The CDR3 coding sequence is TGTGCCTGGACCCACCCCTGGGTCCTAGCGGTCCTAGCGGGTGGCGGGCAAACCGGGGAGCTGTTTTTT.

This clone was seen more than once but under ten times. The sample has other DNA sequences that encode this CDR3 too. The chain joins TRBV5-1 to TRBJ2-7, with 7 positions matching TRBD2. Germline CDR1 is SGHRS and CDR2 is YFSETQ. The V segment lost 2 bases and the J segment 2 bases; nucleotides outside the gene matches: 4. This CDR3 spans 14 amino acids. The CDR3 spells CASSLLAGAYEQYF. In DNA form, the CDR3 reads TGCGCCAGCAGCTTACTGGCGGGGGCCTACGAGCAGTACTTC.

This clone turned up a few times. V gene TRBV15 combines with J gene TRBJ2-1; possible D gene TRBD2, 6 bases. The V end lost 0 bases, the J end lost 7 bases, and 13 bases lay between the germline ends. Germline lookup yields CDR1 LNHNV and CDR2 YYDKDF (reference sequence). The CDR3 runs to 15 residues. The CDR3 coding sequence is TGTGCCACCAGCAGAGAGCTCACGGAGGGGAATGAGCAGTTCTTC. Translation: CATSRELTEGNEQFF.

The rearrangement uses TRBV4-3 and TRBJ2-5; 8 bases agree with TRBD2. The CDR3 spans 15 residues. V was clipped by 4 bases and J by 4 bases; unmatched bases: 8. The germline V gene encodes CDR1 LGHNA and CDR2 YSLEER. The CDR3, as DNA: TGCGCCAGCAGCCCCTTAGCGGCGGGAGGAGAGACCCAGTACTTC. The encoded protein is CASSPLAAGGETQYF.

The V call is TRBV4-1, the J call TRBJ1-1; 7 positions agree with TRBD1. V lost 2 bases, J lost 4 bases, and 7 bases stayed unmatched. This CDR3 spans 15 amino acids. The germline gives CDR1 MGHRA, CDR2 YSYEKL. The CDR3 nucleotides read TGCGCCAGCAGCCAATTGGACAGGAGGGCCACTGAAGCTTTCTTT. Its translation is CASSQLDRRATEAFF.

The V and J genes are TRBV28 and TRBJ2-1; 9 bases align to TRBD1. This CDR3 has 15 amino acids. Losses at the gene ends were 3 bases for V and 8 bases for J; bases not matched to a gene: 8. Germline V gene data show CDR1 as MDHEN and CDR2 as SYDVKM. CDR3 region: CASSFGGQGIDEQFF. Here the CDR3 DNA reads TGTGCCAGCAGTTTCGGTGGACAGGGGATAGATGAGCAGTTCTTC.

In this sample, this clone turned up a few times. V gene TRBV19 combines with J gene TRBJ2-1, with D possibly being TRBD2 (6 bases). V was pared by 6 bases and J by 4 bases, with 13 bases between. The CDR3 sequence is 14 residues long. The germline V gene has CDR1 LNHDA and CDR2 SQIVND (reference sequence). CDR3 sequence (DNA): TGTGCCAGTAGCGCCGGGAGAGGATACAATGAGCAGTTCTTC. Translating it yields CASSAGRGYNEQFF.

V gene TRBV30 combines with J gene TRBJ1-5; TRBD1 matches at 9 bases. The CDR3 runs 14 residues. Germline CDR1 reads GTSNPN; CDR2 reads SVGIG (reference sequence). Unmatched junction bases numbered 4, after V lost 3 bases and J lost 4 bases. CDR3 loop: CAWSPGTGNQPQHF. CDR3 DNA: TGTGCCTGGAGCCCCGGGACAGGGAATCAGCCCCAGCATTTT.

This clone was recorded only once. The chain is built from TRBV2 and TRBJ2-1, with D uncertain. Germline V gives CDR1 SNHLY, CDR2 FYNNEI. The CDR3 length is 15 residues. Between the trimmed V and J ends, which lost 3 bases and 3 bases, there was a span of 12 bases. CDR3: CASSENGGDYNEQFF. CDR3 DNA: TGTGCCAGCAGTGAGAATGGCGGAGACTACAATGAGCAGTTCTTC.

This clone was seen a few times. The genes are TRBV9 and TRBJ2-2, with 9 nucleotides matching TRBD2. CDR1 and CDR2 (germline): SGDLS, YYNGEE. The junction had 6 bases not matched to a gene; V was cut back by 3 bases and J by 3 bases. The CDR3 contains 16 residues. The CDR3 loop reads CASSDASGTYTGELFF. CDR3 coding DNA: TGTGCCAGCAGCGACGCTAGCGGGACTTACACCGGGGAGCTGTTTTTT.

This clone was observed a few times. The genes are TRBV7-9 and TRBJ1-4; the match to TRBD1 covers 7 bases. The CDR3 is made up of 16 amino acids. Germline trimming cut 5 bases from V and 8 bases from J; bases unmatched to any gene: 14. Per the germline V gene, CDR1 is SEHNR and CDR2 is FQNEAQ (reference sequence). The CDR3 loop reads CASSPPVTGSGEKLFF. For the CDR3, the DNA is TGTGCCAGCAGCCCCCCGGTGACAGGGTCTGGGGAAAAACTGTTTTTT.

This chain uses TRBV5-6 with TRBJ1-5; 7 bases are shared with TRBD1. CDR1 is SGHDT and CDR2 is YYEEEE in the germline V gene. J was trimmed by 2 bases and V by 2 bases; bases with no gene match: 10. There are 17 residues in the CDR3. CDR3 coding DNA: TGTGCCAGCAGCTTCAATAAGGGGGCGGTGGGCAATCAGCCCCAGCATTTT. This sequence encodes CASSFNKGAVGNQPQHF.

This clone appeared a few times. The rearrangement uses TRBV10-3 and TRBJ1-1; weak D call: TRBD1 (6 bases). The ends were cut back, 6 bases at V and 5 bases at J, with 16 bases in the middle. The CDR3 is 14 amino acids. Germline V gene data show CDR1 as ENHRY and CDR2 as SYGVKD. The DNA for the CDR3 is TGTGCCATCAGAGACAGGACCGAGGGGACTGAAGCTTTCTTT. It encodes CAIRDRTEGTEAFF.

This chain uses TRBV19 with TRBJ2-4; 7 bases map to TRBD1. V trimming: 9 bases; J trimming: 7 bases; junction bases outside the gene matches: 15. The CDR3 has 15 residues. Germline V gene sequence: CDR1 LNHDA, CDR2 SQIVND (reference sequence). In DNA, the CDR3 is TGTGCCAGCTCCGAAGGGGGCACCCTGGGGAACATTCAGTACTTC. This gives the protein CASSEGGTLGNIQYF.

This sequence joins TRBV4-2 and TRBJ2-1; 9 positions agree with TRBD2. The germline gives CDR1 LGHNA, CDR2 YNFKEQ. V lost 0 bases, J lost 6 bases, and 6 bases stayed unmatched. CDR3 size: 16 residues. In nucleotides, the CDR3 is TGTGCCAGCAGCCAAGAATTTGCGGGAGGGCCCAATGAGCAGTTCTTC. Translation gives CASSQEFAGGPNEQFF.

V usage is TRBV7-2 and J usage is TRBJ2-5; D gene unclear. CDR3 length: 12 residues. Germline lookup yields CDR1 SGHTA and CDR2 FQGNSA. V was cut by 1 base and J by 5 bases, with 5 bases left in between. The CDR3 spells CASSLDRETQYF. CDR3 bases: TGTGCCAGCAGCTTAGATCGGGAGACCCAGTACTTC.

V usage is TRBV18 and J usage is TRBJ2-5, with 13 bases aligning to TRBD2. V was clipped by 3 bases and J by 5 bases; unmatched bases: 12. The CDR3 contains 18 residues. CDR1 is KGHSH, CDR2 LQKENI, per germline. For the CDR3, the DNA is TGTGCCAGCTCACCCCAGGTCGGACTAGCGGGAGTTCTGGAGACCCAGTACTTC. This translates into CASSPQVGLAGVLETQYF.